This T cell receptor beta chain was documented in a study of T cells in Graves' hyperthyroidism and ophthalmopathy. Whole-study context: Peripheral blood samples were taken at initial diagnosis, prior to any treatment.

The trim removed 5 bases at V and 8 bases at J, leaving 7 bases unmatched. The CDR3 runs to 14 residues. Germline-derived CDR1 and CDR2 are MNHEY and SVGEGT. Authors of the study amplified TCR beta CDR3 regions from RNA transcripts. HTBI primers were the set used in a first-round RT-PCR of the TCR CDR3. In TCRdb, the multiplex PCR reads were re-called with MiXCR into one record per CDR3 protein. The sample has about 520,000 distinct CDR3 sequences, roughly 20% seen once. Using 9.5 to 10 ml of fresh peripheral blood, PBMCs were prepared. This clonotype was seen a few times. The gene calls are TRBV6-2 or TRBV6-3 and TRBJ2-2; 8 bases align to TRBD1. The sequencing sample was made of blood. This TCR was sampled from a man between 18 and 29 years old with Graves' hyperthyroidism. CDR3 amino acids: CASSSGQGGGELFF. The CDR3 DNA is TGTGCCAGCAGTAGCGGACAGGGAGGAGGGGAGCTGTTTTTT.